This is a list of T cell receptor beta chains from one sample in a study of blood T cell repertoires in COVID-19. Using immunoSEQ multiplex PCR, the repertoire was profiled, and TCRdb retains in-frame clones only, with some absent. The table shows 200,000 to 250,000 clones, with 80% to 90% occurring only once. Sequencing used PBMCs or T cells enriched from blood (not recorded which). These receptors all come from a woman in her 30s who had been exposed to COVID-19. The CDR3 runs from the conserved cysteine through the conserved F or W. A D gene is named only where the DNA matches it firmly. Expanded clones get a size class; other rows say once, few or many, or leave the size out.

clone size: NA; J gene: TRBJ2-6; V gene: TRBV5-1; D gene: NA; CDR3 DNA: TGCGCCAGCAGCACCGGGACAAGCCTCTCTGGGGCCAACGTCCTGACTTTC; CDR3 protein: CASSTGTSLSGANVLTF
clone size: NA; J gene: TRBJ2-1; V gene: TRBV2; D gene: TRBD2; CDR3 DNA: TGTGCCAGCAGTGACCCCCGGGGGACTAGCGGGAGCTCTGGGCAGTTCTTC; CDR3 protein: CASSDPRGTSGSSGQFF
clone size: NA; J gene: TRBJ1-5; V gene: TRBV18; D gene: TRBD1; CDR3 DNA: TGTGCCAGCTCACCGGTACAGGGGAGCGAGCCCCAGCATTTT; CDR3 protein: CASSPVQGSEPQHF
clone size: NA; J gene: TRBJ1-1; V gene: TRBV5-1; D gene: NA; CDR3 DNA: TGCGCCAGCAGCTTGGACCCCGGTCTGAACACTGAAGCTTTCTTT; CDR3 protein: CASSLDPGLNTEAFF
clone size: NA; J gene: TRBJ2-1; V gene: TRBV4-1; D gene: NA; CDR3 DNA: TGCGCCAGCAGCCAAGATCCAGGCGATGAGCAGTTCTTC; CDR3 protein: CASSQDPGDEQFF
clone size: NA; J gene: TRBJ1-2; V gene: TRBV12-3/TRBV12-4; D gene: NA; CDR3 DNA: TGTGCCAGCAGTTTAGGCCAGTATGGCTACACCTTC; CDR3 protein: CASSLGQYGYTF
clone size: NA; J gene: TRBJ2-4; V gene: TRBV11-2; D gene: NA; CDR3 DNA: TGTGCCAGCAGCTCAACCGACGCAGGTCAAAACATTCAGTACTTC; CDR3 protein: CASSSTDAGQNIQYF
clone size: NA; J gene: TRBJ2-3; V gene: TRBV7-9; D gene: TRBD1; CDR3 DNA: TGTGCCAGCAGGACGGGACAGTCCCCAGATACGCAGTATTTT; CDR3 protein: CASRTGQSPDTQYF
clone size: NA; J gene: TRBJ1-2; V gene: TRBV10-3; D gene: TRBD1; CDR3 DNA: TGTGCCATCAGTGAGTCGGGGGACAGGGACGACTATGGCTACACCTTC; CDR3 protein: CAISESGDRDDYGYTF
clone size: NA; J gene: TRBJ2-1; V gene: TRBV5-1; D gene: TRBD2; CDR3 DNA: TGCGCCAGCAGCTTGGGGTCTAGCGGGAGTAATGAGCAGTTCTTC; CDR3 protein: CASSLGSSGSNEQFF
clone size: NA; J gene: TRBJ2-7; V gene: TRBV5-5; D gene: NA; CDR3 DNA: TGTGCCAGCAGCTTGACCCCAGCAGGGGGAGGTCTCTACGAGCAGTACTTC; CDR3 protein: CASSLTPAGGGLYEQYF
clone size: NA; J gene: TRBJ2-7; V gene: TRBV29-1; D gene: TRBD1; CDR3 DNA: TGCAGCGTTGAAGATCTTTACGGGACAGGGGGCTCCTACGAGCAGTACTTC; CDR3 protein: CSVEDLYGTGGSYEQYF
clone size: NA; J gene: TRBJ1-2; V gene: TRBV10-1; D gene: NA; CDR3 DNA: TGCGCCAGCAGTGAGTCTCGATCCTGGCCCTATGGCTACACCTTC; CDR3 protein: CASSESRSWPYGYTF
clone size: NA; J gene: TRBJ1-2; V gene: TRBV12-3/TRBV12-4; D gene: NA; CDR3 DNA: TGTGCCAGCAATGACAGAGTGCATGGCTACACCTTC; CDR3 protein: CASNDRVHGYTF
clone size: NA; J gene: TRBJ1-1; V gene: TRBV4-1; D gene: NA; CDR3 DNA: TGCGCCAGCAGCCCGAGTTTGAACACTGAAGCTTTCTTT; CDR3 protein: CASSPSLNTEAFF
clone size: many; J gene: TRBJ2-1; V gene: TRBV5-1; D gene: TRBD2; CDR3 DNA: TGCGCCAGCAGTTCTCTAGCGGGGGTCTACAATGAGCAGTTCTTC; CDR3 protein: CASSSLAGVYNEQFF
clone size: NA; J gene: TRBJ1-1; V gene: TRBV10-2; D gene: NA; CDR3 DNA: TGCGCCAGCAGTGAATTACGCCAGGGTGCTGAAGCTTTCTTT; CDR3 protein: CASSELRQGAEAFF
clone size: NA; J gene: TRBJ2-1; V gene: TRBV19; D gene: TRBD2; CDR3 DNA: TGTGCCAGTAGTATAGTGGCGGGAGGGCGTGAGCAGTTCTTC; CDR3 protein: CASSIVAGGREQFF
clone size: NA; J gene: TRBJ1-1; V gene: TRBV4-1; D gene: TRBD1; CDR3 DNA: TGCGCCAGCAGCGACCAAAAGCGGACAGGCCCCACTGAAGCTTTCTTT; CDR3 protein: CASSDQKRTGPTEAFF
clone size: once; J gene: TRBJ2-2; V gene: TRBV9; D gene: NA; CDR3 DNA: TGTGCCAGCAGCGTAGCTACGACCGGGGAGCTGTTTTTT; CDR3 protein: CASSVATTGELFF
clone size: NA; J gene: TRBJ2-3; V gene: TRBV7-6; D gene: NA; CDR3 DNA: TGTGCCAGCAGCTCGGTTAGCACAGATACGCAGTATTTT; CDR3 protein: CASSSVSTDTQYF
clone size: NA; J gene: TRBJ1-2; V gene: TRBV6-5; D gene: TRBD1; CDR3 DNA: TGTGCCAGCAGTCGGACAGGGACAAACTATGGCTACACCTTC; CDR3 protein: CASSRTGTNYGYTF
clone size: NA; J gene: TRBJ2-2; V gene: TRBV11-3; D gene: NA; CDR3 DNA: TGTGCCAGCAGCTTAGCGGGTAGCGGGAACACCGGGGAGCTGTTTTTT; CDR3 protein: CASSLAGSGNTGELFF
clone size: NA; J gene: TRBJ1-1; V gene: TRBV27; D gene: TRBD1; CDR3 DNA: TGTGCCAGCAGTCCGGCCCCGGACAGGGGGCGGGTTGCTTTCTTT; CDR3 protein: CASSPAPDRGRVAFF
clone size: NA; J gene: TRBJ2-1; V gene: TRBV13; D gene: NA; CDR3 DNA: TGTGCCAGCAGCTCGATTCAGGTTTACTCCTACAATGAGCAGTTCTTC; CDR3 protein: CASSSIQVYSYNEQFF
clone size: NA; J gene: TRBJ2-7; V gene: TRBV29-1; D gene: NA; CDR3 DNA: TGCAGCGCTAGCGACAGGAGATTAAGCTCCTACGAGCAGTACTTC; CDR3 protein: CSASDRRLSSYEQYF
clone size: NA; J gene: TRBJ2-5; V gene: TRBV9; D gene: TRBD1; CDR3 DNA: TGTGCCAGCAACGCGACAGGGGTAGGGGAGACCCAGTACTTC; CDR3 protein: CASNATGVGETQYF
clone size: NA; J gene: TRBJ2-7; V gene: TRBV7-2; D gene: TRBD1; CDR3 DNA: TGTGCCAGCAGCCAGACCCCTGACAGGGGGCGAAGTTACGAGCAGTACTTC; CDR3 protein: CASSQTPDRGRSYEQYF
clone size: NA; J gene: TRBJ2-1; V gene: TRBV4-1; D gene: TRBD2; CDR3 DNA: TGCGCCAGCAGCCTCGCCAAAGGACTAGCGGGAGCTAATGAGCAGTTCTTC; CDR3 protein: CASSLAKGLAGANEQFF
clone size: NA; J gene: TRBJ1-1; V gene: TRBV6-5; D gene: NA; CDR3 DNA: TGTGCCAGCAGTTCCGACCGGGGAATGAACACTGAAGCTTTCTTT; CDR3 protein: CASSSDRGMNTEAFF
clone size: NA; J gene: TRBJ2-1; V gene: TRBV28; D gene: NA; CDR3 DNA: TGTGCCAGCAGTTTACTTACCCGGGGAGGACTGTTTTTCTTC; CDR3 protein: CASSLLTRGGLFFF
clone size: NA; J gene: TRBJ2-1; V gene: TRBV9; D gene: TRBD2; CDR3 DNA: TGTGCCAGCAGCGCGGAGGGGACTATCCCGAGATGGGACTACAATGAGCAGTTCTTC; CDR3 protein: CASSAEGTIPRWDYNEQFF
clone size: NA; J gene: TRBJ2-3; V gene: TRBV7-3; D gene: TRBD2; CDR3 DNA: TGTGCCAGCAGCTTATCCCTAGCGGAGTGGAACACAGATACGCAGTATTTT; CDR3 protein: CASSLSLAEWNTDTQYF
clone size: NA; J gene: TRBJ1-1; V gene: TRBV25-1; D gene: NA; CDR3 DNA: TGTGCCAGCAGTTTGACAGGGAACACTGAAGCTTTCTTT; CDR3 protein: CASSLTGNTEAFF
clone size: NA; J gene: TRBJ2-1; V gene: TRBV6-5; D gene: TRBD2; CDR3 DNA: TGTGCCAGCAGTTACTCCCTAGCGGGACTTAGTGAGCAGTTCTTC; CDR3 protein: CASSYSLAGLSEQFF
clone size: once; J gene: TRBJ2-3; V gene: TRBV5-6; D gene: TRBD2; CDR3 DNA: TGTGCCAGCAGCTTGGACGGGGGGGATCACACAGATACGCAGTATTTT; CDR3 protein: CASSLDGGDHTDTQYF
clone size: NA; J gene: TRBJ2-3; V gene: TRBV7-7; D gene: NA; CDR3 DNA: TGTGCTAGCAGCCCACTTTCCGGGATGTCAGATACGCAGTATTTT; CDR3 protein: CASSPLSGMSDTQYF
clone size: NA; J gene: TRBJ2-7; V gene: TRBV5-4; D gene: TRBD2; CDR3 DNA: TGTGCCAGCAGCTTAGGAGGGACTAGCGGGAGTCGATACGAGCAGTACTTC; CDR3 protein: CASSLGGTSGSRYEQYF
clone size: NA; J gene: TRBJ1-2; V gene: TRBV5-4; D gene: TRBD1; CDR3 DNA: TGTGCCAGCAGCCCCCAGACAGGGTACGGCTACACCTTC; CDR3 protein: CASSPQTGYGYTF
clone size: NA; J gene: TRBJ2-2; V gene: TRBV11-2; D gene: TRBD2; CDR3 DNA: TGTGCCAGCAGCTTAGTGGGACTAGCGGGTCCAAACACCGGGGAGCTGTTTTTT; CDR3 protein: CASSLVGLAGPNTGELFF
clone size: NA; J gene: TRBJ2-2; V gene: TRBV6-1; D gene: TRBD2; CDR3 DNA: TGTGCCAGCAGTGAATTGGCGGGAGCGGGTTTGGGGGAGCTGTTTTTT; CDR3 protein: CASSELAGAGLGELFF
clone size: NA; J gene: TRBJ2-1; V gene: TRBV11-3; D gene: TRBD2; CDR3 DNA: TGTGCCAGCAGTTTTACCGACCCCCTAGCGGGGGAATCCTACAATGAGCAGTTCTTC; CDR3 protein: CASSFTDPLAGESYNEQFF
clone size: many; J gene: TRBJ2-1; V gene: TRBV2; D gene: TRBD2; CDR3 DNA: TGTGCCAGTAGCGGGAGGTCCTCCTACAATGAGCAGTTCTTC; CDR3 protein: CASSGRSSYNEQFF
clone size: NA; J gene: TRBJ2-2; V gene: TRBV14; D gene: NA; CDR3 DNA: TGTGCCAGCAGCCAAGAGGTACAGGACACCGGGGAGCTGTTTTTT; CDR3 protein: CASSQEVQDTGELFF
clone size: NA; J gene: TRBJ2-5; V gene: TRBV19; D gene: TRBD2; CDR3 DNA: TGTGCCAGTAGTATGACTAGCGGGAGCCAAGAGACCCAGTACTTC; CDR3 protein: CASSMTSGSQETQYF
clone size: NA; J gene: TRBJ2-1; V gene: TRBV5-1; D gene: TRBD2; CDR3 DNA: TGCGCCAGCAGCTTATTAGGACTAGCGGGAGGGTTTGAGCAGTTCTTC; CDR3 protein: CASSLLGLAGGFEQFF
clone size: few; J gene: TRBJ1-2; V gene: TRBV5-6; D gene: NA; CDR3 DNA: TGTGCCAGCAGCCTAGATACAGGGTGGCCTAACTATGGCTACACCTTC; CDR3 protein: CASSLDTGWPNYGYTF
clone size: NA; J gene: TRBJ1-2; V gene: TRBV7-2; D gene: TRBD1; CDR3 DNA: TGTGCCAGCAGCTTAGGGGCAGGGGGCGTTCGTGCCTATGGCTACACCTTC; CDR3 protein: CASSLGAGGVRAYGYTF
clone size: once; J gene: TRBJ1-5; V gene: TRBV30; D gene: TRBD1; CDR3 DNA: TGTGCCTGGAGTGTACAAGGGGGCGTTAATCAGCCCCAGCATTTT; CDR3 protein: CAWSVQGGVNQPQHF
clone size: NA; J gene: TRBJ2-7; V gene: TRBV30; D gene: NA; CDR3 DNA: TGTGCCTGGAGTGTGTGGCAGGGGTACGAGCAGTACTTC; CDR3 protein: CAWSVWQGYEQYF
clone size: NA; J gene: TRBJ1-2; V gene: TRBV6-5; D gene: NA; CDR3 DNA: TGTGCCAGCAGTCGCGGACAGCTCTATGGCTACACCTTC; CDR3 protein: CASSRGQLYGYTF
clone size: NA; J gene: TRBJ2-2; V gene: TRBV24-1; D gene: TRBD2; CDR3 DNA: TGTGCCACCAGTGATTCTCCGGGACTAGAGCTGTTTTTT; CDR3 protein: CATSDSPGLELFF
clone size: NA; J gene: TRBJ2-7; V gene: TRBV4-1; D gene: NA; CDR3 DNA: TGCGCCAGCAGCCAAGACACAGGGCCCTACGAGCAGTACTTC; CDR3 protein: CASSQDTGPYEQYF
clone size: NA; J gene: TRBJ2-3; V gene: TRBV7-9; D gene: NA; CDR3 DNA: TGTGCCAGCAGCTTATCTCGTCCCACAGATACGCAGTATTTT; CDR3 protein: CASSLSRPTDTQYF
clone size: NA; J gene: TRBJ2-7; V gene: TRBV11-2; D gene: NA; CDR3 DNA: TGTGCCAGCAGTCCTTTTCACGGCTACGAGCAGTACTTC; CDR3 protein: CASSPFHGYEQYF